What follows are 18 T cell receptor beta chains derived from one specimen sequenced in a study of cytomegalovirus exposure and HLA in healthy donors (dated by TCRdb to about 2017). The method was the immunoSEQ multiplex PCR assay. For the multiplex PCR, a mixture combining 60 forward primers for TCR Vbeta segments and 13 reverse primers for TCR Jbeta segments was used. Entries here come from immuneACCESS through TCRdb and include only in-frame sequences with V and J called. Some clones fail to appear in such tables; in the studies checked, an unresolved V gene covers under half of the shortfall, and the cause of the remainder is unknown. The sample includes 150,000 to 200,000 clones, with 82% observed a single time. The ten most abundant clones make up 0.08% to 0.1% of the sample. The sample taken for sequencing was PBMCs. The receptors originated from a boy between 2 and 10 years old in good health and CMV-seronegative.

CDR3 nucleotides: TGTGCCAGCAGCTTAGGTCGGGGGGCCTCTAACTATGGCTACACCTTC. Protein product: CASSLGRGASNYGYTF. The chain has TRBV13 and TRBJ1-2; TRBD1 might be the D (6 bases). Germline CDR1 PRHDT, CDR2 FYEKMQ (reference sequence). This CDR3 has 16 amino acids. V was shortened by 0 bases and J by 0 bases, with 11 bases between the two germline ends.

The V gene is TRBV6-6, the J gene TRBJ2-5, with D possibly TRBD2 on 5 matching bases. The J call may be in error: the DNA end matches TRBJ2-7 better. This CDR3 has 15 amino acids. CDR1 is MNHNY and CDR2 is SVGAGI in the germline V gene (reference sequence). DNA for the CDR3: TGTGCCAGCAGTTACGGTGGAGGCACCGTCTACGAGCAGTACTTC. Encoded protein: CASSYGGGTVYEQYF.

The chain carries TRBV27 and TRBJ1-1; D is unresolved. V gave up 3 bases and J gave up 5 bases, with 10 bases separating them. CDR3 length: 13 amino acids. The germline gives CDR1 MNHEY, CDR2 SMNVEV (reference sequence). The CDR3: CASSLTGSTEAFF. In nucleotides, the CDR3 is TGTGCCAGCAGTTTGACGGGGAGTACTGAAGCTTTCTTT.

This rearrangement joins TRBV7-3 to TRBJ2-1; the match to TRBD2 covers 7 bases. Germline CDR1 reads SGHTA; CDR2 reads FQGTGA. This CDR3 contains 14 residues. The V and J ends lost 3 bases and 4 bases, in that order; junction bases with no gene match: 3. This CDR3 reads CASSLGGSYNEQFF. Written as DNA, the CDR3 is TGTGCCAGCAGCTTGGGAGGGAGTTACAATGAGCAGTTCTTC.

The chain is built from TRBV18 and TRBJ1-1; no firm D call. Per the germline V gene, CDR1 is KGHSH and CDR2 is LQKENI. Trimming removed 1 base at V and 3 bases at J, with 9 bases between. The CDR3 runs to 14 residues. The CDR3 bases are TGTGCCAGCTCACCACTGTCCGAGGACACTGAAGCTTTCTTT. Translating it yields CASSPLSEDTEAFF.

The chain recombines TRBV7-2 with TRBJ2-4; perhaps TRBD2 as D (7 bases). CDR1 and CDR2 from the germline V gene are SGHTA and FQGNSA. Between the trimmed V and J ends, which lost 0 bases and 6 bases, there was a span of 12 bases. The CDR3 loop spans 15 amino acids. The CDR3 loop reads CASSLAGGPGNIQYF. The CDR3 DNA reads TGTGCCAGCAGCTTAGCGGGGGGGCCGGGAAACATTCAGTACTTC.

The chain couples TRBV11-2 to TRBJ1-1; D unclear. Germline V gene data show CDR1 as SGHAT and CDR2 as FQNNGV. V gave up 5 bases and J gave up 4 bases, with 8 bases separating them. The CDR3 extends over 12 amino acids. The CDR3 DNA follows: TGTGCCAGCAGCCGAGGTTCCACTGAAGCTTTCTTT. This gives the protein CASSRGSTEAFF.

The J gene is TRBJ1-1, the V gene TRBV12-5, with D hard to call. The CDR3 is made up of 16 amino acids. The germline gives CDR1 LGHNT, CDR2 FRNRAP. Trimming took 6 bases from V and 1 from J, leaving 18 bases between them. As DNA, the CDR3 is TGTGCTAGTGGCAGCGAAGCGAGCCCTAAGAACACTGAAGCTTTCTTT. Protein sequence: CASGSEASPKNTEAFF.

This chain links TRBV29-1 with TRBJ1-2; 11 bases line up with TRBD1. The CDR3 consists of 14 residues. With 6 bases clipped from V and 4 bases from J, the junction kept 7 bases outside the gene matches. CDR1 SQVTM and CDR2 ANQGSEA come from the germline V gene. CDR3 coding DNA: TGCAGCGTGAGTCCCGGGACAGGGGGCTATGGCTACACCTTC. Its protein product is CSVSPGTGGYGYTF.

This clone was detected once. The DNA for the CDR3 is TGTGCCGGATGTAGCGGGGGTTCTCGGGAGCAGTACTTC. It codes for CAGCSGGSREQYF. V and J are TRBV2 and TRBJ2-7; 9 bases fit TRBD2. Germline lookup yields CDR1 SNHLY and CDR2 FYNNEI. This CDR3 spans 13 amino acids. V was clipped by 11 bases and J by 7 bases; unmatched bases: 12.

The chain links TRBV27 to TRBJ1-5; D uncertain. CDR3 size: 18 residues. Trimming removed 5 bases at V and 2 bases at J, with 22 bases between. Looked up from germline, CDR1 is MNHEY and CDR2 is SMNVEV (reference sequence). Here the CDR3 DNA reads TGTGCCAGCAGTCCAATTCTCGGAGGGATGGTTGGCAATCAGCCCCAGCATTTT. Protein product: CASSPILGGMVGNQPQHF.

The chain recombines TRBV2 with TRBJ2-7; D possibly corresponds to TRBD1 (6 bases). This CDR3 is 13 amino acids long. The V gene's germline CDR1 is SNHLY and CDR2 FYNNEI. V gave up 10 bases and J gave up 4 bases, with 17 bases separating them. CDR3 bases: TGTGCCACCCAGGCGGACAGAGAATACGAGCAGTACTTC. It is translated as CATQADREYEQYF. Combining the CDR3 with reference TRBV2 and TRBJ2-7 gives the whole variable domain EPEVTQTPSHQVTQMGQEVILRCVPISNHLYFYWYRQILGQKVEFLVSFYNNEISEKSEIFDDQFSVERPDGSNFTLKIRSTKLEDSAMYFCATQADREYEQYFGPGTRLTVT.

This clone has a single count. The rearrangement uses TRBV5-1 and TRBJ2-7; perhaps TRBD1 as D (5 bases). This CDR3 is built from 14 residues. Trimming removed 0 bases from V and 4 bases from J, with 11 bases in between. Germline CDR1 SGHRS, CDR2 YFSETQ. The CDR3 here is CASSLGQGQYEQYF. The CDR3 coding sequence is TGCGCCAGCAGCTTGGGGCAGGGCCAGTACGAGCAGTACTTC.

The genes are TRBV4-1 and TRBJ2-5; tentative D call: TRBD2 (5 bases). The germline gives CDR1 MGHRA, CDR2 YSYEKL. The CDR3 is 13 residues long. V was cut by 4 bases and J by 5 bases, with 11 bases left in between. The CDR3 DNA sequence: TGCGCCAGCAGCCCCGGGATTACGGAGACCCAGTACTTC. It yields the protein CASSPGITETQYF.

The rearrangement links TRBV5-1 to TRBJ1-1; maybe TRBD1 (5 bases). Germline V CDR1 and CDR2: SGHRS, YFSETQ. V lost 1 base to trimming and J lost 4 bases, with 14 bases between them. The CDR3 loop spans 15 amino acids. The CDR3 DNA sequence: TGCGCCAGCAGCTTGTCCCCAGGGCTAGGCACTGAAGCTTTCTTT. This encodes CASSLSPGLGTEAFF.

The CDR3 spells CASSALRGKGYGYTF. The CDR3 DNA sequence: TGTGCCAGTAGTGCCCTTCGGGGTAAAGGGTATGGCTACACCTTC. This sequence joins TRBV19 and TRBJ1-2; D is unresolved. Trimming pared 5 bases from V and 5 bases from J, leaving 18 bases between. The germline V gene has CDR1 LNHDA and CDR2 SQIVND (reference sequence). The CDR3 contains 15 residues.

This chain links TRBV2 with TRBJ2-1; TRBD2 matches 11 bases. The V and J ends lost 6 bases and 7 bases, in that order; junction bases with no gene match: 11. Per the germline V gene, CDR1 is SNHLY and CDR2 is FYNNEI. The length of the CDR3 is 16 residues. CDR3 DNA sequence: TGTGCCAGCAGGCCCCCTAGCGGGGGGATCCTAAATGAGCAGTTCTTC. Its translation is CASRPPSGGILNEQFF.

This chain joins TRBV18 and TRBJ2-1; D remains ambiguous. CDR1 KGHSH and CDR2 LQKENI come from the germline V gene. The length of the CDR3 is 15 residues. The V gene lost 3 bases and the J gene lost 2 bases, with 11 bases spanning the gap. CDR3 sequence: CASSPSYSTYNEQFF. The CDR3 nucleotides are TGTGCCAGCTCACCTAGTTACAGTACCTACAATGAGCAGTTCTTC.